A single sample is the source of the 27 T cell receptor beta chains below, sequenced in a study of blood T cell repertoires in COVID-19. Data came from immunoSEQ multiplex PCR; TCRdb stores just in-frame clones and leaves some out. In the table there are about 200,000 clones, roughly 83% of which are singletons. Material for sequencing was PBMCs or T cells enriched from blood (not recorded which). These receptor sequences come from a man aged 40-49 years with acute COVID-19.

V gene TRBV2 combines with J gene TRBJ2-1; TRBD1 aligns across 7 bases. Trimming took 4 bases from V and 5 from J; bases not matched to a gene: 8. Germline assignment: CDR1 SNHLY and CDR2 FYNNEI. The CDR3 extends over 15 amino acids. CDR3 nucleotides: TGTGCCAGCAGTGTACAGGGGCTTACGGACAATGAGCAGTTCTTC. Its protein is CASSVQGLTDNEQFF.

The chain employs TRBV5-6 and TRBJ2-6, with D unresolved. The V end lost 1 base, the J end lost 4 bases, and 6 bases lay between the germline ends. From germline, CDR1 is SGHDT and CDR2 YYEEEE. This CDR3 contains 14 residues. The CDR3: CASSLPAGANVLTF. The CDR3 bases are TGTGCCAGCAGCTTGCCTGCGGGGGCCAACGTCCTGACTTTC.

The genes are TRBV2 and TRBJ1-1; D not certain. CDR1 and CDR2 (germline): SNHLY, FYNNEI. V dropped 6 bases and J dropped 1 base, with 15 bases sitting between them. The length of the CDR3 is 15 residues. The CDR3 DNA is TGTGCCAGCAGGCCCGAATTATCCGGGAACACTGAAGCTTTCTTT. This translates into CASRPELSGNTEAFF.

The chain uses TRBV9 and TRBJ2-1; 9 bases agree with TRBD2. V lost 4 bases, J lost 0 bases, and 8 bases stayed unmatched. Germline CDR1 reads SGDLS; CDR2 reads YYNGEE. The CDR3 loop spans 17 amino acids. Here the CDR3 DNA reads TGTGCCAGCAGCCGCGGGGGGGTAACGAGCTCCTACAATGAGCAGTTCTTC. Residues: CASSRGGVTSSYNEQFF.

The chain has TRBV20-1 and TRBJ1-4; D gene uncertain. The V gene lost 3 bases and the J gene lost 3 bases, with 8 bases spanning the gap. Looked up from germline, CDR1 is DFQATT and CDR2 is SNEGSKA (reference sequence). The CDR3 is 13 residues long. CDR3 sequence (DNA): TGCAGTGCTAGTTTAACAGCTAATGAAAAACTGTTTTTT. Translation: CSASLTANEKLFF.

In DNA form, the CDR3 reads TGTGCCAGCTCTAGCGGGATCCAAGAGACCCAGTACTTC. It translates to CASSSGIQETQYF. This chain joins TRBV18 and TRBJ2-5; 8 bases fit TRBD2. Germline CDR1 is KGHSH and CDR2 is LQKENI. This CDR3 has 13 amino acids. V lost 6 bases to trimming and J lost 1 base; unmatched junction nucleotides: 1. Combining the CDR3 with reference TRBV18 and TRBJ2-5 gives the whole variable domain NAGVMQNPRHLVRRRGQEARLRCSPMKGHSHVYWYRQLPEEGLKFMVYLQKENIIDESGMPKERFSAEFPKEGPSILRIQQVVRGDSAAYFCASSSGIQETQYFGPGTRLLVL.

This chain connects TRBV7-2 to TRBJ1-5; 8 bases match TRBD1. With 6 bases clipped from V and 4 bases from J, the junction kept 8 bases outside the gene matches. CDR1 is SGHTA and CDR2 is FQGNSA in the germline V gene. This CDR3 spans 15 amino acids. The CDR3: CASSWGTGLNQPQHF. CDR3 nucleotide sequence: TGTGCCAGCAGTTGGGGGACAGGCTTGAATCAGCCCCAGCATTTT.

CDR3 residues: CSATRTGELFF. DNA for the CDR3: TGCAGTGCTACGCGGACCGGGGAGCTGTTTTTT. The J gene is TRBJ2-2, the V gene TRBV20-1; D not resolved. The CDR3 totals 11 residues. V was pared by 4 bases and J by 5 bases, with 5 bases between. Germline loops: CDR1 DFQATT, CDR2 SNEGSKA (reference sequence).

This clone was observed a single time. In DNA form, the CDR3 reads TGCGCCAGCAGCTTGTTTGGTAGCGGGACCGCGAGTACAGATACGCAGTATTTT. Translation: CASSLFGSGTASTDTQYF. The chain joins TRBV5-1 to TRBJ2-3; 8 bases agree with TRBD2. Germline V gene sequence: CDR1 SGHRS, CDR2 YFSETQ. Unmatched junction bases numbered 13, after V lost 1 base and J lost 3 bases. The CDR3 totals 18 residues.

The V and J genes are TRBV7-2 and TRBJ2-2; 8 nucleotides agree with TRBD2. With V trimmed by 3 bases and J by 0 bases, 3 bases remained unmatched. This CDR3 spans 16 amino acids. The germline CDR1 and CDR2 sequences are SGHTA and FQGNSA. Here the CDR3 reads CASSFSGTANTGELFF. The CDR3 DNA is TGTGCCAGCAGCTTTAGCGGGACCGCGAACACCGGGGAGCTGTTTTTT.

The chain employs TRBV18 and TRBJ2-2; 7 bases match TRBD1. Germline V gene data show CDR1 as KGHSH and CDR2 as LQKENI. The V segment lost 0 bases and the J segment 6 bases; nucleotides outside the gene matches: 7. The CDR3 covers 16 residues. CDR3: CASSPPGTEGSGELFF. Written as DNA, the CDR3 is TGTGCCAGCTCACCACCCGGGACAGAAGGGTCCGGGGAGCTGTTTTTT.

J is TRBJ2-7 and V is TRBV7-3; 12 bases line up with TRBD1. The length of the CDR3 is 16 residues. The V and J ends lost 2 bases and 13 bases, in that order; junction bases with no gene match: 15. CDR1 SGHTA and CDR2 FQGTGA come from the germline V gene. The CDR3: CASSLLAGDRGRLGYF. The CDR3 bases are TGTGCCAGCAGCTTATTAGCGGGGGACAGGGGGCGGTTAGGTTACTTC.

The CDR3 loop is CASSRVSNTGELFF. DNA for the CDR3: TGTGCCAGCAGCCGGGTCAGTAACACCGGGGAGCTGTTTTTT. The J gene is TRBJ2-2, the V gene TRBV7-3; D gene ambiguous. Germline V gene data show CDR1 as SGHTA and CDR2 as FQGTGA. There are 14 residues in the CDR3. V lost 5 bases, J lost 2 bases, and 9 bases lay in between.

The chain employs TRBV12-3 or TRBV12-4 and TRBJ1-1; tentatively, D is TRBD1 (5 bases). The V and J ends lost 8 bases and 5 bases respectively, with 12 bases between them. The CDR3 extends over 12 amino acids. CDR3 nucleotide sequence: TGTGCCAGCTGGCAGGGTCTAACTGAAGCTTTCTTT. It encodes CASWQGLTEAFF.

On this clone itself: One junction end disagrees with the germline gene, perhaps due to a read error. The chain is built from TRBV5-1 and TRBJ1-2; 9 bases match TRBD1. The CDR3 runs 16 residues. Germline V gives CDR1 SGHRS, CDR2 YFSETQ. The CDR3, as DNA: TGCGCCAGCAGCTTGGGGGACAGGGTAAAGGACTATGGCTGCACCTTC. The encoded protein is CASSLGDRVKDYGCTF.

The chain joins TRBV6-5 to TRBJ1-5; D may be TRBD1 (5 bases). V gave up 8 bases and J gave up 2 bases, with 13 bases separating them. The CDR3 extends over 14 amino acids. CDR1 MNHEY and CDR2 SVGAGI come from the germline V gene. CDR3 in DNA: TGTGCCAGCTCCGTGGACACACGCAATCAGCCCCAGCATTTT. Residues: CASSVDTRNQPQHF.

The rearrangement joins TRBV6-5 to TRBJ2-3, with 11 bases matching TRBD2. Losses at the gene ends were 6 bases for V and 4 bases for J; bases not matched to a gene: 6. The length of the CDR3 is 15 residues. The germline V gene encodes CDR1 MNHEY and CDR2 SVGAGI. The CDR3 DNA reads as TGTGCCAGCAGAGCCACTAGCGGGAGTTCAGATACGCAGTATTTT. This codes for CASRATSGSSDTQYF.

The rearrangement links TRBV19 to TRBJ1-1; D call uncertain. The germline V and J ends were trimmed by 9 bases and 0 bases, with 20 bases remaining between them. CDR3 length: 16 amino acids. Germline values: CDR1 LNHDA, CDR2 SQIVND (reference sequence). The DNA of the CDR3 is TGTGCCAGCCGACGAGGCCGAAATACAATGAACACTGAAGCTTTCTTT. It encodes CASRRGRNTMNTEAFF.

The CDR3 here is CASSSSIRVNTGELFF. The CDR3 coding sequence is TGTGCCAGCAGCTCTTCGATCAGGGTGAACACCGGGGAGCTGTTTTTT. The chain employs TRBV7-2 and TRBJ2-2; the D gene is possibly TRBD1 (5 bases). Between the trimmed V and J ends, which lost 4 bases and 1 base, there was a span of 13 bases. CDR1 and CDR2 from the germline V gene are SGHTA and FQGNSA. The length of the CDR3 is 16 residues.

The V and J genes are TRBV10-3 and TRBJ2-7; TRBD2 agrees at 12 bases. V shed 5 bases, J shed 6 bases, and the junction held 11 bases outside the gene matches. The CDR3 is made up of 16 amino acids. Germline CDR1 and CDR2: ENHRY and SYGVKD. CDR3 bases: TGTGCCATCAGTCCCCACCTGACTAGCGGGGGAGGCGAGCAGTACTTC. Its protein product is CAISPHLTSGGGEQYF.

V is TRBV5-1 and J is TRBJ2-7, with 10 bases aligning to TRBD2. Trimming removed 4 bases from V and 0 bases from J; junction bases left unmatched: 13. CDR3 size: 18 residues. CDR1 is SGHRS and CDR2 is YFSETQ in the germline V gene. This CDR3 is CASSPYPSSGSPSYEQYF. CDR3 DNA: TGCGCCAGCAGCCCCTACCCGTCTAGCGGGAGCCCCTCCTACGAGCAGTACTTC.

This clone was seen only once. The chain is built from TRBV28 and TRBJ2-4; a possible D gene is TRBD1 (5 bases). V was cut by 4 bases and J by 0 bases, with 13 bases left in between. The CDR3 totals 16 residues. Per the germline V gene, CDR1 is MDHEN and CDR2 is SYDVKM. For the CDR3, the DNA is TGTGCCAGCAGTTCGACACAGGTTGTAGCCAAAAACATTCAGTACTTC. It specifies CASSSTQVVAKNIQYF.

This chain links TRBV4-1 with TRBJ1-4; 8 bases line up with TRBD1. This CDR3 spans 18 amino acids. V dropped 1 base and J dropped 6; count of bases not matched to a gene: 13. Germline V lookup: CDR1 MGHRA, CDR2 YSYEKL. CDR3 in amino acids: CASSQGTGRRRTHEKLFF. As DNA, the CDR3 is TGCGCCAGCAGCCAAGGGACAGGGCGGAGGCGCACACATGAAAAACTGTTTTTT.

The chain's CDR3 is CASSSQGGSGNTIYF. The CDR3 coding sequence is TGTGCCAGCAGTTCGCAGGGGGGATCTGGAAACACCATATATTTT. V gene TRBV28 combines with J gene TRBJ1-3, with 7 bases matching TRBD1. CDR3 length equals 15 residues. Germline CDR1 and CDR2: MDHEN and SYDVKM. With 4 bases clipped from V and 1 base from J, the junction kept 4 bases outside the gene matches.

V is TRBV18 and J is TRBJ2-3; 7 bases line up with TRBD1. This CDR3 is built from 14 residues. Germline trimming cut 6 bases from V and 0 bases from J; bases unmatched to any gene: 3. Germline lookup yields CDR1 KGHSH and CDR2 LQKENI. CDR3 residues: CASSRQGSTDTQYF. Here the CDR3 DNA reads TGTGCCAGCTCCCGACAGGGAAGCACAGATACGCAGTATTTT.

This chain joins TRBV27 and TRBJ2-3; no reliable D call. V was pared by 6 bases and J by 8 bases, with 12 bases between. CDR1 is MNHEY and CDR2 is SMNVEV in the germline V gene (reference sequence). This CDR3 spans 12 amino acids. Here the CDR3 reads CASSGSVATQYF. CDR3 in DNA: TGTGCCAGCAGCGGGTCGGTGGCTACGCAGTATTTT.

The J gene is TRBJ2-1, the V gene TRBV19, with 11 bases matching TRBD1. Germline CDR1 is LNHDA and CDR2 is SQIVND (reference sequence). The trim removed 2 bases at V and 8 bases at J, leaving 2 bases unmatched. The CDR3 covers 14 residues. CDR3 DNA sequence: TGTGCCAGTAGTATACGGGGACAGGGGGATGAGCAGTTCTTC. It translates to CASSIRGQGDEQFF.